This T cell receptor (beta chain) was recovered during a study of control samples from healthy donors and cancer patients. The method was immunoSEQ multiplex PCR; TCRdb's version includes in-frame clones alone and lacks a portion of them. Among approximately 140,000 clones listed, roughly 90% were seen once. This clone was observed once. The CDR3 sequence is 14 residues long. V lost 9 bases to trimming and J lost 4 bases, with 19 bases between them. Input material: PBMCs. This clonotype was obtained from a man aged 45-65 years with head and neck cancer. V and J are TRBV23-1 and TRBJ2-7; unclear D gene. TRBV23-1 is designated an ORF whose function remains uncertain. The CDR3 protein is CARESTLLGYEQYF. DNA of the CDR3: TGCGCCAGAGAAAGCACGTTATTGGGGTACGAGCAGTACTTC.